Listed here is a single T cell receptor (beta chain). Its antigen is not known. Time point reported: week 11, during vaccination. In the vaccine, a single dose held 300 ug of the mutant IDH1 20-mer peptide, along with topical imiquimod. V gave up 6 bases and J gave up 2 bases; unmatched junction bases: 7. The V gene's germline CDR1 is MNHEY and CDR2 SVGAGI. CDR3 size: 14 residues. Data came from immunoSEQ multiplex PCR; TCRdb stores just in-frame clones and leaves some out. The sample holds 45,000 to 65,000 clones, 75% to 95% seen once. These data belong to a study of a mutant IDH1 vaccine in newly diagnosed glioma. Turning to the study itself: Treated patients, averaging 40.4 years, were around 60% male and about 38% female. The earlier regimen, radiotherapy, temozolomide, or both, was most often both.

The specimen was PBMCs, collected from a glioma patient whose treatment included an IDH1 peptide vaccine. The TCR was taken from a man in his fifties or sixties with glioma. The genes are TRBV6-5 and TRBJ2-7; TRBD1 matches at 7 bases. This chain's CDR3 is CASSLGQAAYEQYF. In nucleotides, the CDR3 is TGTGCCAGCAGCTTAGGACAGGCCGCCTACGAGCAGTACTTC.